This T cell receptor beta chain appears in the sequencing data of a study of cytomegalovirus exposure and HLA in healthy donors. Study-level findings and limits: Confirmation was obtained in vitro that a few CMV-associated chains are specific for CMV antigens. Reports indicated that the classifier achieved high specificity and sensitivity in diagnosing cytomegalovirus status. The tendency of first-cohort TCR clusters to co-occur in the 110 or so validation repertoires emerged from a later analysis.

Clones were sequenced by immunoSEQ multiplex PCR, and TCRdb holds only the in-frame ones, with some missing. This table holds 170,000 or so clones, around 84% found once. The donors were part of the roughly 120-subject validation cohort, which stood apart from the roughly 680-subject first cohort. This CDR3 contains 17 residues. Germline CDR1 is GTSNPN and CDR2 is SVGIG (reference sequence). Trimming at V came to 4 bases and at J to 2 bases, leaving 16 bases not matched to a gene. Comment on this clone: Its target is unknown.

This receptor was identified in a young man in good health and CMV-seropositive. The material sequenced was PBMCs. This rearrangement joins TRBV30 to TRBJ1-2; 7 bases agree with TRBD1. The CDR3 DNA sequence: TGTGCCTGGACCATCACAGCGAGGGGGCCGCGCAACTATGGCTACACCTTC. Translating gives CAWTITARGPRNYGYTF. Full variable domain (outside the CDR3, taken from reference TRBV30 and TRBJ1-2): SQTIHQWPATLVQPVGSPLSLECTVEGTSNPNLYWYRQAAGRGLQLLFYSVGIGQISSEVPQNLSASRPQDRQFILSSKKLLLSDSGFYLCAWTITARGPRNYGYTFGSGTRLTVV.